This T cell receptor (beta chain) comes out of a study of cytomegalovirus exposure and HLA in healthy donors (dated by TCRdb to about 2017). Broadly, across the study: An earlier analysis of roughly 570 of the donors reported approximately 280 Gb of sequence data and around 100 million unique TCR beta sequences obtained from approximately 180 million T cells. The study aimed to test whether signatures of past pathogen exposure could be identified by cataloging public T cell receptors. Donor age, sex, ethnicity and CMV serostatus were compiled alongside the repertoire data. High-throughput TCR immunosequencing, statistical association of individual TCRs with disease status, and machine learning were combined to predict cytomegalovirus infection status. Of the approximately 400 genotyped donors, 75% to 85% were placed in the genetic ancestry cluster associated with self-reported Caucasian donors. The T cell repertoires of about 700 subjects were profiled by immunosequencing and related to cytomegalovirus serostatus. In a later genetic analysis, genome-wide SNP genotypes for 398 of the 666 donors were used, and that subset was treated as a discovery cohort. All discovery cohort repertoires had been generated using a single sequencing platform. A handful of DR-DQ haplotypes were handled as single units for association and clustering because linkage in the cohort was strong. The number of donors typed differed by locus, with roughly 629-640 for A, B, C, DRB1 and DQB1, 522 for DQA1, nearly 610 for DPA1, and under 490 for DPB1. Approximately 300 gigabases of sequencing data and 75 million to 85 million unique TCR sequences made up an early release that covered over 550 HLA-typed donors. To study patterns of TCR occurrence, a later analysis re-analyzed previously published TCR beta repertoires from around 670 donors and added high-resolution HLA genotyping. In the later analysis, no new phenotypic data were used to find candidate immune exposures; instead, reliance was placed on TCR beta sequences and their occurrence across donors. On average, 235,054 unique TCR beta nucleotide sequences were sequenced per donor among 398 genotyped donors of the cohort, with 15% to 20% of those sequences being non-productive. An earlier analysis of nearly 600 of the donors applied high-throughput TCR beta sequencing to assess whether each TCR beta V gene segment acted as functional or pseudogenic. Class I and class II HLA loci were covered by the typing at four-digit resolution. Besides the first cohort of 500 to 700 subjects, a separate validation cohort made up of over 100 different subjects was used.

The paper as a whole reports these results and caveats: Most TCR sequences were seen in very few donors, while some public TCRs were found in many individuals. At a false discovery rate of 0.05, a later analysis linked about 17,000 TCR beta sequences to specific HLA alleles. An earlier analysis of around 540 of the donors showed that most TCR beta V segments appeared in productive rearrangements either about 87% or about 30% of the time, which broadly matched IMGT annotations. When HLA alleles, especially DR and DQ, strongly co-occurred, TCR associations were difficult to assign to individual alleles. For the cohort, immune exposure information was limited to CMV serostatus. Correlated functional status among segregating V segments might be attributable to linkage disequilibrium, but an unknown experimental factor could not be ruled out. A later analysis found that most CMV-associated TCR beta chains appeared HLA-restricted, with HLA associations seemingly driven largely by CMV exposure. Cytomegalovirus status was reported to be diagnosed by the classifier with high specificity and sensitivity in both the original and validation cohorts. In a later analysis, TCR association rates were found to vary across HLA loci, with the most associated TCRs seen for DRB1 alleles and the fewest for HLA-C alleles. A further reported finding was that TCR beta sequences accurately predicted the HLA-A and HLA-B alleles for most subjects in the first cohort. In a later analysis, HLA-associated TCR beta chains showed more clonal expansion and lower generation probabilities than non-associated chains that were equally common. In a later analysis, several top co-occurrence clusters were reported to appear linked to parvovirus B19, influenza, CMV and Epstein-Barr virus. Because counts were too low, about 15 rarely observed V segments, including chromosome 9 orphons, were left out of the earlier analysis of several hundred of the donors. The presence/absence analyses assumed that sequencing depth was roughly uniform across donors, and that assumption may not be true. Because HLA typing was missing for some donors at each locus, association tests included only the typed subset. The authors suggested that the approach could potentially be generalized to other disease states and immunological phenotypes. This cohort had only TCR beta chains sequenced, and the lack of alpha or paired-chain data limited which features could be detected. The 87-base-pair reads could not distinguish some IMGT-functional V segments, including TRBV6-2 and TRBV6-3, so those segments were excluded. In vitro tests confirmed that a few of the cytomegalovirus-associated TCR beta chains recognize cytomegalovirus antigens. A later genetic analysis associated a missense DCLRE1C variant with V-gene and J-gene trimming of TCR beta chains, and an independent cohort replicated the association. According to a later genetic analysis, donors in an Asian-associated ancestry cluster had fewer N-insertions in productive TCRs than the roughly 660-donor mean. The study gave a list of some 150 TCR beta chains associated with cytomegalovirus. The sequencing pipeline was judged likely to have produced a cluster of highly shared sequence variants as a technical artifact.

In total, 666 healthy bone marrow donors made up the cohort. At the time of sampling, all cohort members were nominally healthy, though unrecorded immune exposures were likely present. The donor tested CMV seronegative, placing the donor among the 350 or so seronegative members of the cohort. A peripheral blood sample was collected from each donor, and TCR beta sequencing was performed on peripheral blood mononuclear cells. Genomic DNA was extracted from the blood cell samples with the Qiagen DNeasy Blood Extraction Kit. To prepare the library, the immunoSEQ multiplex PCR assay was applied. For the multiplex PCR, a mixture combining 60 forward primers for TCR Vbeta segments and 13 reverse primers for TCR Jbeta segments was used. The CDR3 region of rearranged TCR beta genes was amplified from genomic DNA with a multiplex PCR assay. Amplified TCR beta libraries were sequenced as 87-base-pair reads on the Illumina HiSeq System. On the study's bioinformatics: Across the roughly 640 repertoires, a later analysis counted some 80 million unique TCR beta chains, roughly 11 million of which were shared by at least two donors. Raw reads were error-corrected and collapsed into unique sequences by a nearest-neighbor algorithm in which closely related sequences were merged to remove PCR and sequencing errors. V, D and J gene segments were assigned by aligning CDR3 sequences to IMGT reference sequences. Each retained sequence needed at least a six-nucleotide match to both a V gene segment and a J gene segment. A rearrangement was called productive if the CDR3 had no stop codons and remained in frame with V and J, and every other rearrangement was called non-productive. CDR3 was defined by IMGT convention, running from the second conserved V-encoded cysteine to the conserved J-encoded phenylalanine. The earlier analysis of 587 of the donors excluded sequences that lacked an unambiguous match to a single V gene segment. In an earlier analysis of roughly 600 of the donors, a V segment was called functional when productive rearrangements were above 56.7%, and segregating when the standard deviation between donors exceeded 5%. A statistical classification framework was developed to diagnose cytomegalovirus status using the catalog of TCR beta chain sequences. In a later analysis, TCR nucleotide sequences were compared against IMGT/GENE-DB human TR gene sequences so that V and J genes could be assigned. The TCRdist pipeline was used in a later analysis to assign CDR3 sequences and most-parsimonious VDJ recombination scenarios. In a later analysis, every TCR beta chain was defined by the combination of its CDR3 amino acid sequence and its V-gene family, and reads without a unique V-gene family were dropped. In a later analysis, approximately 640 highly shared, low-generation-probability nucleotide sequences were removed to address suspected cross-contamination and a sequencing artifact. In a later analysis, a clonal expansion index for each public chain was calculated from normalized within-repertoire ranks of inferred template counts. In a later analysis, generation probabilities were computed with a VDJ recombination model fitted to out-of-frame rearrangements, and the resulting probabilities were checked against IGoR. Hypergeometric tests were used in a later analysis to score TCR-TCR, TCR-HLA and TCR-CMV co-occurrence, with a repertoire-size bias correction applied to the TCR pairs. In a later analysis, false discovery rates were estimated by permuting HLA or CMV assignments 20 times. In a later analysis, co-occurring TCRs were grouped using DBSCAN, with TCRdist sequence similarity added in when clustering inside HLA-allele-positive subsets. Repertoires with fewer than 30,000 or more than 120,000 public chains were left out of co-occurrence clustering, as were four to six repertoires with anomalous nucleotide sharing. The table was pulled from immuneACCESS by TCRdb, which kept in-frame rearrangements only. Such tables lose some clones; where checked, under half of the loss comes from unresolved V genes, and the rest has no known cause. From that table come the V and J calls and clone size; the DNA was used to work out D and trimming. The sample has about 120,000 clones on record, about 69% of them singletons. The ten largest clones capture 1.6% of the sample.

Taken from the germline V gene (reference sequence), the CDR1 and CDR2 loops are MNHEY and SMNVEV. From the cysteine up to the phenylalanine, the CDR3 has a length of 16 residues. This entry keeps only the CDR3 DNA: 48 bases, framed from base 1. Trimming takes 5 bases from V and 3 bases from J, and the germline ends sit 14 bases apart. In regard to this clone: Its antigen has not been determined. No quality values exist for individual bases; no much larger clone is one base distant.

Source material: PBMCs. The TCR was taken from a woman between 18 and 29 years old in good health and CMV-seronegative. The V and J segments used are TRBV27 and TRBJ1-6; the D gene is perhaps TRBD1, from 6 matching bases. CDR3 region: CASSPPGGLYNSPLHF. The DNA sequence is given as TGTGCCAGCAGTCCCCCGGGGGGCCTCTATAATTCACCCCTCCACTTT.